This T cell receptor beta chain was sequenced in a study of OX40 agonist ivuxolimab in advanced cancers. Across the whole study: Treatment of patients was with ivuxolimab, an agonistic anti-OX40 (CD134) antibody. Therapy given before enrollment (anti-PD-1, anti-PD-L1 or anti-CTLA-4) was allowed, and under 45% had some.

CDR1 is MDHEN, CDR2 SYDVKM, per germline. The CDR3 sequence is 14 residues long. Trimming cost V 8 bases and J 2 bases; bases outside gene matches: 7. This clone has only a few counts. Peripheral blood came from all dose cohorts at three timepoints. Sequencing was performed with immunoSEQ multiplex PCR; in TCRdb, only in-frame clones are kept and a portion is missing. Of 50,000 to 60,000 clones listed, around 87% are singletons. This clonotype originated in an adult with an advanced solid tumor such as melanoma, head and neck, liver or kidney cancer. This specimen consisted of CD4+ or CD8+ T cells sorted from blood, obtained in a trial of the OX40 agonist ivuxolimab. The chain uses TRBV28 and TRBJ2-7; TRBD1 agrees at 9 bases. The chain's CDR3 is CASAAGTGTYEQYF. The CDR3 nucleotides are TGTGCCAGCGCTGCCGGGACAGGGACCTACGAGCAGTACTTC. Combining the CDR3 with reference TRBV28 and TRBJ2-7 gives the whole variable domain DVKVTQSSRYLVKRTGEKVFLECVQDMDHENMFWYRQDPGLGLRLIYFSYDVKMKEKGDIPEGYSVSREKKERFSLILESASTNQTSMYLCASAAGTGTYEQYFGPGTRLTVT.